Listed below are T cell receptor beta chains from one sample, sequenced in a study of blood T cell repertoires in COVID-19. The table came from immunoSEQ multiplex PCR; TCRdb's copy has only in-frame clones and leaves some out. The sample yields 180,000 or so clones, about 88% seen once. Sequencing was performed on peripheral blood. These receptor sequences come from a man aged 18 to 29 with acute or convalescent COVID-19. Each CDR3 is given with its conserved first and last residue. The D gene is left open where the match is weak. Size tells how often a clone was seen (once, few, many) or the class of an expanded clone, and some rows leave it out.

d_call: -
v_call: TRBV3-1/TRBV3-2
j_call: TRBJ1-2
clone_size: -
cdr3_nt: TGTGCCAGCAGCCAAATCGGGGCTAACTATGGCTACACCTTC
cdr3_aa: CASSQIGANYGYTF

d_call: TRBD2
v_call: TRBV3-1/TRBV3-2
j_call: TRBJ2-7
clone_size: -
cdr3_nt: TGTGCCAGCAGCCAAATTCCGGGGGAGGGGTACGAGCAGTACTTC
cdr3_aa: CASSQIPGEGYEQYF

d_call: TRBD2
v_call: TRBV19
j_call: TRBJ2-2
clone_size: -
cdr3_nt: TGTGCCAGTAGTCCAACAGCCTTACTAGCGGGGGCGGCCGGGGAGCTGTTTTTT
cdr3_aa: CASSPTALLAGAAGELFF

d_call: TRBD1
v_call: TRBV5-4
j_call: TRBJ1-2
clone_size: -
cdr3_nt: TGTGCCAGCAGCAAAAAAGACAGGGTTCATGGCTACACCTTC
cdr3_aa: CASSKKDRVHGYTF

d_call: -
v_call: TRBV27
j_call: TRBJ2-1
clone_size: once
cdr3_nt: TGTGCCAGCATAATCGAGGGCGATGAGCAGTTCTTC
cdr3_aa: CASIIEGDEQFF

d_call: -
v_call: TRBV5-4
j_call: TRBJ2-3
clone_size: -
cdr3_nt: TGTGCCAGCAGCTTGGATATCGGTGGCACAGATACGCAGTATTTT
cdr3_aa: CASSLDIGGTDTQYF

d_call: -
v_call: TRBV7-9
j_call: TRBJ1-6
clone_size: -
cdr3_nt: TGTGCCAGCAGCTTAGCGAACGAGGGCAGGAATAATTCACCCCTCCACTTT
cdr3_aa: CASSLANEGRNNSPLHF

d_call: -
v_call: TRBV2
j_call: TRBJ1-5
clone_size: -
cdr3_nt: TGTGCCAGCAGCCCGGGGGGGAGGACCTCCCAGCCCCAGCATTTT
cdr3_aa: CASSPGGRTSQPQHF

d_call: -
v_call: TRBV7-9
j_call: TRBJ1-1
clone_size: -
cdr3_nt: TGTGCCAGCAGCTCCCTTGGAGGGGAGAACACTGAAGCTTTCTTT
cdr3_aa: CASSSLGGENTEAFF

d_call: -
v_call: TRBV2
j_call: TRBJ1-6
clone_size: once
cdr3_nt: TGTGCCAGCAGGAAGAGAGGGAGGGATTCACCCCTCCACTTT
cdr3_aa: CASRKRGRDSPLHF

d_call: -
v_call: TRBV6-5
j_call: TRBJ2-7
clone_size: once
cdr3_nt: TGTGCCAGCAGTTACGGTCCAAGGGGGTCCTACGAGCAGTACTTC
cdr3_aa: CASSYGPRGSYEQYF

d_call: TRBD1
v_call: TRBV18
j_call: TRBJ1-4
clone_size: -
cdr3_nt: TGTGCCAGCTCACGCACAGGGGCCGGCGGAGAAAAACTGTTTTTT
cdr3_aa: CASSRTGAGGEKLFF

d_call: TRBD1
v_call: TRBV10-2
j_call: TRBJ1-2
clone_size: -
cdr3_nt: TGCGCCAGCAGTGAGTCGGGGCAGGGGGCTGCCTATGGCTACACCTTC
cdr3_aa: CASSESGQGAAYGYTF

d_call: -
v_call: TRBV30
j_call: TRBJ2-7
clone_size: -
cdr3_nt: TGTGCCTGGAGCAGAATCCGGGACAGACTAGCCTACGAGCAGTACTTC
cdr3_aa: CAWSRIRDRLAYEQYF

d_call: TRBD2
v_call: TRBV6-5
j_call: TRBJ2-1
clone_size: once
cdr3_nt: TGTGCCAGCAGTTACAGCGGGGGGCTCAATGAGCAGTTCTTC
cdr3_aa: CASSYSGGLNEQFF

d_call: -
v_call: TRBV20-1
j_call: TRBJ1-6
clone_size: few
cdr3_nt: TGCAGTGCTAGTACAGGAACCCAACATAGTTCACCCCTCCACTTT
cdr3_aa: CSASTGTQHSSPLHF

d_call: TRBD1
v_call: TRBV6-6
j_call: TRBJ2-7
clone_size: -
cdr3_nt: TGTGCCAGCAGTTACTCGGGACAGGTTTACGAGCAGTACTTC
cdr3_aa: CASSYSGQVYEQYF

d_call: TRBD2
v_call: TRBV10-3
j_call: TRBJ2-1
clone_size: -
cdr3_nt: TGTGCCATCAGTGAGTCGATCGGGGGGAATGAGCAGTTCTTC
cdr3_aa: CAISESIGGNEQFF

d_call: TRBD2
v_call: TRBV5-1
j_call: TRBJ2-5
clone_size: -
cdr3_nt: TGCGCCAGCAGCCCCCCGGGACTAGCGGGGCTAGAGACCCAGTACTTC
cdr3_aa: CASSPPGLAGLETQYF

d_call: -
v_call: TRBV29-1
j_call: TRBJ2-1
clone_size: -
cdr3_nt: TGCAGCGTTGATGGTTATCCAGGTCTCTCCTACAATGAGCAGTTCTTC
cdr3_aa: CSVDGYPGLSYNEQFF

d_call: TRBD1
v_call: TRBV19
j_call: TRBJ2-3
clone_size: -
cdr3_nt: TGTGCCAGTAGTCCTTCCGGGACAGACACAGATACGCAGTATTTT
cdr3_aa: CASSPSGTDTDTQYF

d_call: -
v_call: TRBV5-1
j_call: TRBJ1-2
clone_size: -
cdr3_nt: TGCGCCAGCAGCTTGGAAGGGTTCGGGGTCCGTCATGGCTACACCTTC
cdr3_aa: CASSLEGFGVRHGYTF

d_call: TRBD1
v_call: TRBV7-9
j_call: TRBJ2-2
clone_size: -
cdr3_nt: TGTGCCAGCACTAAAGGGACAGGGGGCACCGGGGAGCTGTTTTTT
cdr3_aa: CASTKGTGGTGELFF

d_call: -
v_call: TRBV10-2
j_call: TRBJ1-4
clone_size: -
cdr3_nt: TGCGCCAGCAGTGAGTCGACAGGAGAAAGGGAAAAACTGTTTTTT
cdr3_aa: CASSESTGEREKLFF

d_call: TRBD2
v_call: TRBV19
j_call: TRBJ2-1
clone_size: -
cdr3_nt: TGTGCCAGTAGTCGGCGCGGGGGTAACTACAATGAGCAGTTCTTC
cdr3_aa: CASSRRGGNYNEQFF

d_call: -
v_call: TRBV6-2/TRBV6-3
j_call: TRBJ1-3
clone_size: -
cdr3_nt: TGTGCCAGCAGCATTACGCCCGGGACTTCAGCGGCTGGAAACACCATATATTTT
cdr3_aa: CASSITPGTSAAGNTIYF

d_call: -
v_call: TRBV4-1
j_call: TRBJ2-1
clone_size: -
cdr3_nt: TGCGCCAGCAGCAATAGCGTAGAGCAGTTCTTC
cdr3_aa: CASSNSVEQFF

d_call: TRBD1
v_call: TRBV10-1
j_call: TRBJ2-3
clone_size: -
cdr3_nt: TGCGCCAGCAGTGAGTCGGACAGGGGGCATCCCGATACGCAGTATTTT
cdr3_aa: CASSESDRGHPDTQYF

d_call: -
v_call: TRBV12-5
j_call: TRBJ1-1
clone_size: -
cdr3_nt: TGTGCTAGTGGTTTGTCGGGGGTCCCTGAAGCTTTCTTT
cdr3_aa: CASGLSGVPEAFF

d_call: -
v_call: TRBV15
j_call: TRBJ2-2
clone_size: once
cdr3_nt: TGTGCCACCAGCATTCGAGGCGGCACCGGGGAGCTGTTTTTT
cdr3_aa: CATSIRGGTGELFF

d_call: TRBD1
v_call: TRBV19
j_call: TRBJ1-2
clone_size: -
cdr3_nt: TGTGCCAGTACACCGGACAGGGGATTCGGCTACACCTTC
cdr3_aa: CASTPDRGFGYTF

d_call: -
v_call: TRBV29-1
j_call: TRBJ2-7
clone_size: -
cdr3_nt: TGCAGCGTTGAGTTCAGCGGACAGTCCTACGAGCAGTACTTC
cdr3_aa: CSVEFSGQSYEQYF

d_call: -
v_call: TRBV5-4
j_call: TRBJ2-5
clone_size: -
cdr3_nt: TGTGCCAGCAGCTTGTCAGGTATTCAAGAGACCCAGTACTTC
cdr3_aa: CASSLSGIQETQYF

d_call: -
v_call: TRBV28
j_call: TRBJ1-6
clone_size: -
cdr3_nt: TGTGCCAGCAGTCCCCTAGGGGTGATGGTTGATTCACCCCTCCACTTT
cdr3_aa: CASSPLGVMVDSPLHF

d_call: -
v_call: TRBV2
j_call: TRBJ1-1
clone_size: -
cdr3_nt: TGTGCCAGCAGTGATATCGGGGAGGGGGGCACTGAAGCTTTCTTT
cdr3_aa: CASSDIGEGGTEAFF

d_call: TRBD1
v_call: TRBV11-2
j_call: TRBJ2-7
clone_size: -
cdr3_nt: TGTGCCAGCAGTGTCGGTCCAGGGGGCAACGAGCAGTACTTC
cdr3_aa: CASSVGPGGNEQYF

d_call: TRBD1
v_call: TRBV24-1
j_call: TRBJ1-2
clone_size: -
cdr3_nt: TGTGCCACCAGTGATCATAAAAGCAGGGGGAACTATGGCTACACCTTC
cdr3_aa: CATSDHKSRGNYGYTF

d_call: TRBD2
v_call: TRBV29-1
j_call: TRBJ2-1
clone_size: -
cdr3_nt: TGCAGCGTGGGGGGACTAGCGGGGGCCGCCAATGAGCAGTTCTTC
cdr3_aa: CSVGGLAGAANEQFF

d_call: -
v_call: TRBV28
j_call: TRBJ1-1
clone_size: -
cdr3_nt: TGTGCCAGCAGTTACTACGCTGAAGCTTTCTTT
cdr3_aa: CASSYYAEAFF

d_call: -
v_call: TRBV11-3
j_call: TRBJ2-3
clone_size: -
cdr3_nt: TGTGCCAGCAGCTTACGCGGGGGCGAAGATACGCAGTATTTT
cdr3_aa: CASSLRGGEDTQYF

d_call: TRBD1
v_call: TRBV6-5
j_call: TRBJ1-2
clone_size: -
cdr3_nt: TGTGCCAGCAGTTACTCGGGACAGGGGGATGGCTACACCTTC
cdr3_aa: CASSYSGQGDGYTF

d_call: -
v_call: TRBV7-9
j_call: TRBJ2-1
clone_size: -
cdr3_nt: TGTGCCAGCAGCTTAGTCCAGGGAAGAGATGAGCAGTTCTTC
cdr3_aa: CASSLVQGRDEQFF

d_call: -
v_call: TRBV7-2
j_call: TRBJ1-1
clone_size: -
cdr3_nt: TGTGCCAGCAGCGTGCGGGGCCCGGGGAACACTGAAGCTTTCTTT
cdr3_aa: CASSVRGPGNTEAFF